Listed below are T cell receptor beta chains from one sample, sequenced in a study of T-cell reconstitution after alpha-beta-depleted transplantation in children. TCRdb re-derived calls from the PCR reads in MiXCR, one entry per CDR3 protein. This sample has 250,000 to 300,000 distinct CDR3 sequences, with roughly 9.5% found just once. This specimen consisted of PBMCs from the stem cell graft donor, obtained from the stem cell graft. These receptors all stem from a human donor who donated a stem cell graft to a child with SCID. CDR3s include the opening cysteine and the closing phenylalanine or tryptophan. D genes are given only for firm matches. Rows give clone size only sometimes, using once, few, many, or a class for an expanded clone.

>TRBJ2-6|NA|many|TRBV12-3/TRBV12-4
CASRNTGRGANVLTF
TGTGCCAGCAGGAATACAGGGAGAGGGGCCAACGTCCTGACTTTC
>TRBJ2-7|NA|many|TRBV3-1
CASSQDWRGGEQYF
TGTGCCAGCAGCCAAGATTGGCGAGGGGGCGAGCAGTACTTC
>TRBJ2-5|NA|few|TRBV12-5
CASGLVLDARGDSETQYF
TGTGCTAGTGGTTTGGTACTCGACGCCAGGGGAGATAGCGAGACCCAGTACTTC
>TRBJ2-1|NA|few|TRBV7-9
CASSSVLPDEQFF
TGTGCCAGCAGCTCAGTCTTACCCGATGAGCAGTTCTTC
>TRBJ2-3|NA|few|TRBV9
CASSVDGHSTDTQYF
TGTGCCAGCAGCGTAGACGGGCACAGCACAGATACGCAGTATTTT
>TRBJ2-5|NA|many|TRBV3-1
CASSHSGTYLQETQYF
TGTGCCAGCAGCCATTCCGGGACTTATCTCCAAGAGACCCAGTACTTC
>TRBJ2-3|NA|NA|TRBV20-1
CSARANSLSTDTQYF
TGCAGTGCTAGAGCCAACAGCCTTAGCACAGATACGCAGTATTTT
>TRBJ1-2|TRBD1|NA|TRBV6-1
CASSGTATRAGYGYTF
TGTGCCAGCTCTGGGACAGCTACCCGCGCAGGCTATGGCTACACCTTC
>TRBJ2-7|NA|few|TRBV6-5
CASSYSIATESYEQYF
TGTGCCAGCAGTTACTCAATTGCGACAGAATCTTACGAGCAGTACTTC
>TRBJ1-1|NA|few|TRBV27
CASMVRGVNTEAFF
TGTGCCAGCATGGTACGTGGGGTGAACACTGAAGCTTTCTTT
>TRBJ1-1|TRBD1|NA|TRBV14
CASSRRTGLNTEAFF
TGTGCCAGCAGTCGACGGACAGGACTGAACACTGAAGCTTTCTTT
>TRBJ1-1|TRBD1|many|TRBV20-1
CSAGYGTGGTEAFF
TGCAGTGCTGGATACGGGACAGGGGGCACTGAAGCTTTCTTT
>TRBJ2-1|TRBD1|few|TRBV3-1
CASSLDREGNEQFF
TGTGCCAGCAGCCTGGACAGGGAAGGGAATGAGCAGTTCTTC
>TRBJ1-3|NA|many|TRBV20-1
CSAQTEGNTIYF
TGCAGTGCCCAGACAGAAGGAAACACCATATATTTT
>TRBJ2-1|NA|few|TRBV7-3
CASSSGTGSYNEQFF
TGTGCCAGCAGCTCCGGGACTGGGTCCTACAATGAGCAGTTCTTC
>TRBJ2-1|NA|few|TRBV12-3/TRBV12-4
CASSPVGGQGNEQFF
TGTGCCAGCAGCCCAGTAGGGGGGCAGGGGAATGAGCAGTTCTTC
>TRBJ2-3|NA|many|TRBV5-1
CASSNQGTYTDTQYF
TGCGCCAGCAGCAACCAAGGAACCTACACAGATACGCAGTATTTT
>TRBJ2-3|NA|NA|TRBV5-1
CASSSGYGTDTQYF
TGCGCCAGCAGCTCAGGGTACGGCACAGATACGCAGTATTTT
>TRBJ1-1|NA|few|TRBV2
CASSDRFGNTEAFF
TGTGCCAGCAGTGACCGTTTCGGCAACACTGAAGCTTTCTTT
>TRBJ2-1|NA|many|TRBV7-9
CASRTGSLIDREQFF
TGTGCCAGCAGGACGGGTTCCCTCATCGACCGGGAGCAGTTCTTC
>TRBJ2-2|TRBD2|few|TRBV7-6
CASSLRLAGTTNTGELFF
TGTGCCAGCAGCTTACGACTAGCGGGGACCACGAACACCGGGGAGCTGTTTTTT
>TRBJ2-3|NA|NA|TRBV28
CASSRIRPQTADTQYF
TGTGCCAGCAGCCGTATCCGGCCTCAGACGGCGGATACGCAGTATTTT
>TRBJ2-5|TRBD2|NA|TRBV12-3/TRBV12-4
CASTLGLAGQETQYF
TGTGCCAGCACCCTCGGACTAGCGGGGCAAGAGACCCAGTACTTC
>TRBJ2-5|NA|many|TRBV20-1
CSAQGQDGETQYF
TGCAGTGCCCAGGGGCAGGACGGGGAGACCCAGTACTTC
>TRBJ2-3|TRBD2|few|TRBV2
CASTPLGLAGGTDTQYF
TGTGCCAGCACCCCTCTTGGCCTAGCGGGGGGCACAGATACGCAGTATTTT
>TRBJ2-3|NA|few|TRBV2
CASRVGDTQYF
TGTGCCAGCAGGGTGGGGGATACGCAGTATTTT
>TRBJ1-1|NA|few|TRBV10-1
CASSELGFSEAFF
TGCGCCAGCAGTGAATTAGGGTTCTCTGAAGCTTTCTTT
>TRBJ2-1|NA|NA|TRBV20-1
CSAPFVAEQFF
TGCAGTGCACCCTTCGTGGCAGAGCAGTTCTTC
>TRBJ2-7|NA|NA|TRBV12-3/TRBV12-4
CASSQVIYEQYF
TGTGCCAGCAGTCAAGTCATCTACGAGCAGTACTTC
>TRBJ2-3|NA|many|TRBV3-1
CASSPAGGTQYF
TGTGCCAGCAGCCCTGCGGGTGGTACGCAGTATTTT
>TRBJ2-7|TRBD2|few|TRBV20-1
CSAHQTSGSSYEQYF
TGCAGTGCCCATCAGACTAGCGGGTCCTCCTACGAGCAGTACTTC
>TRBJ1-2|TRBD1|many|TRBV10-3
CAISAGQPLYGYTF
TGTGCCATCAGTGCGGGACAGCCCCTCTATGGCTACACCTTC
>TRBJ2-7|NA|NA|TRBV25-1
CASSEFYSPYEQYF
TGTGCCAGCAGTGAATTTTACAGTCCCTACGAGCAGTACTTC
>TRBJ1-2|NA|few|TRBV20-1
CSASAGTHYGYTF
TGCAGTGCTAGCGCCGGGACACACTATGGCTACACCTTC
>TRBJ2-1|NA|NA|TRBV9
CASSVGSGREQFF
TGTGCCAGCAGCGTAGGGTCCGGGCGGGAGCAGTTCTTC
>TRBJ1-4|TRBD1|few|TRBV6-5
CASSPGTGTRKLFF
TGTGCCAGCAGCCCCGGGACAGGGACGAGAAAACTGTTTTTT
>TRBJ2-1|TRBD2|few|TRBV6-1
CASRGTSDGNEQFF
TGTGCCAGCAGAGGGACTAGCGACGGCAATGAGCAGTTCTTC
>TRBJ2-5|TRBD1|NA|TRBV20-1
CSATPGQVQETQYF
TGCAGTGCTACCCCGGGACAGGTACAAGAGACCCAGTACTTC
>TRBJ2-7|NA|many|TRBV10-1
CASSESLFGSSYEQYF
TGCGCCAGCAGTGAGTCTTTATTCGGCAGCTCCTACGAGCAGTACTTC
>TRBJ2-3|NA|many|TRBV25-1
CASSEAGHPTDTQYF
TGTGCCAGCAGTGAAGCGGGACACCCCACAGATACGCAGTATTTT
>TRBJ2-2|NA|few|TRBV5-6
CASSLVDSGELFF
TGTGCCAGCAGCTTGGTGGACTCCGGGGAGCTGTTTTTT
>TRBJ1-1|NA|NA|TRBV6-5
CASSLQSTTGEAFF
TGTGCCAGCAGTCTACAATCCACAACGGGCGAAGCTTTCTTT
>TRBJ2-3|TRBD2|few|TRBV6-1
CASRGLAGNTDTQYF
TGTGCCAGCAGGGGACTAGCGGGGAACACAGATACGCAGTATTTT
>TRBJ2-1|NA|NA|TRBV10-2
CASISPERNEQFF
TGCGCCAGCATCTCTCCCGAGCGAAATGAGCAGTTCTTC
>TRBJ2-7|TRBD2|NA|TRBV10-2
CASSEGSGRGGSTYEQYF
TGCGCCAGCAGTGAGGGTTCGGGTCGGGGGGGATCAACCTACGAGCAGTACTTC
>TRBJ2-1|NA|NA|TRBV19
CASSTGTRQFF
TGTGCCAGTTCAACCGGGACGAGGCAGTTCTTC
>TRBJ2-3|TRBD2|NA|TRBV6-5
CASSYPGLAGRLSTDTQYF
TGTGCCAGCAGTTACCCCGGACTAGCGGGGCGACTTAGCACAGATACGCAGTATTTT